This TCR beta chain was observed in a study of blood T cell repertoires in COVID-19. At the level of the study: COVID-19 samples from acute and convalescent phases originated in the United States, Italy and Spain. Sample material is recorded as cDNA or gDNA derived from T cells, B-cell-depleted T cells, or PBMCs.

Original data processing: Amplification of reference gene primers provided the estimated nucleated cell counts. The assay was immunoSEQ multiplex PCR, and TCRdb's table has in-frame clones only and misses some. That table supplies the V and J calls and clone size; D and trimming were determined from the DNA. The sample has around 130,000 clones, roughly 84% seen once. Followed longitudinally, the Seattle patients had been enrolled during active infection. The sample taken for sequencing was peripheral blood. The sequence came from a man aged 30 to 39 with COVID-19, enrolled during active disease.

CDR3 sequence (DNA): TGCGCCAGCAGTCCCGGACTAGACACCGGGGAGCTGTTTTTT. Its translation is CASSPGLDTGELFF. The chain carries TRBV10-1 and TRBJ2-2; TRBD2 matches 7 bases. This CDR3 is 14 amino acids long. Germline CDR1 and CDR2: WNHNN and SYGVQD (reference sequence). With V trimmed by 5 bases and J by 3 bases, 3 bases remained unmatched.